The 7 T cell receptor beta chains below come from one sample, sequenced in a study of cytomegalovirus exposure and HLA in healthy donors. The PCR ran on 60 Vbeta and 13 Jbeta primers. The method was immunoSEQ multiplex PCR; TCRdb's version includes in-frame clones alone and lacks a portion of them. The repertoire includes roughly 150,000 clones, approximately 82% of them detected once, and under 7.5% sits in the top ten. Sample: PBMCs. The receptors stem from a woman in her 50s in good health and CMV-seropositive.

The chain combines TRBV6-6 with TRBJ1-2, with a possible D match to TRBD1 (6 bases). Germline-derived CDR1 and CDR2 are MNHNY and SVGAGI (reference sequence). The CDR3 is 14 amino acids. Trimming pared 8 bases from V and 5 bases from J, leaving 18 bases between. In DNA, the CDR3 is TGTGCCAGCGCGCCAAGGGGGTATTTTTATGGCTACACCTTC. Translation: CASAPRGYFYGYTF.

The chain combines TRBV27 with TRBJ2-2; possible D gene TRBD1, 6 bases. Germline-derived CDR1 and CDR2 are MNHEY and SMNVEV (reference sequence). The CDR3 totals 15 residues. Trimming removed 3 bases at V and 0 bases at J, with 8 bases between. This CDR3 is CASSLNRANTGELFF. The CDR3 DNA sequence: TGTGCCAGCAGTTTGAACAGGGCGAACACCGGGGAGCTGTTTTTT.

The genes are TRBV29-1 and TRBJ1-1; 10 bases map to TRBD1. J lost 4 bases, V lost 8 bases, and 7 bases had no gene match. In germline, CDR1 is SQVTM, CDR2 ANQGSEA. The CDR3 length is 13 residues. CDR3 residues: CSCWTGGITEAFF. The CDR3, as DNA: TGCAGCTGTTGGACAGGGGGGATCACTGAAGCTTTCTTT.

The J gene is TRBJ2-2, the V gene TRBV4-3; 12 bases are shared with TRBD2. CDR1 and CDR2 from the germline V gene are LGHNA and YSLEER. This CDR3 is built from 17 residues. Trimming at V came to 2 bases and at J to 5 bases, leaving 6 bases not matched to a gene. The CDR3 DNA sequence: TGCGCCAGCAGCCAACTACTAGCGGGGGGAGAAACCGGGGAGCTGTTTTTT. Its protein product is CASSQLLAGGETGELFF.

This clone was seen a handful of times. The rearrangement uses TRBV5-6 and TRBJ2-1; no reliable D call. Germline values: CDR1 SGHDT, CDR2 YYEEEE. The CDR3 runs 17 residues. Trimming cost V 1 base and J 0 bases, with 14 bases left between them. The CDR3: CASSLTVDSSSYNEQFF. Here the CDR3 DNA reads TGTGCCAGCAGCTTGACCGTCGACTCGAGCTCCTACAATGAGCAGTTCTTC.

The genes are TRBV6-4 and TRBJ2-7; D is possibly TRBD1 (5 bases). The CDR3 sequence is 14 residues long. Between the trimmed V and J ends, which lost 4 bases and 2 bases, there was a span of 12 bases. Germline CDR1 reads MRHNA; CDR2 reads SNTAGT. The CDR3 loop is CASSAEAGPYEQYF. CDR3 in DNA: TGTGCCAGCAGTGCCGAGGCAGGGCCCTACGAGCAGTACTTC.

The CDR3 is CSVDLPTGTYGYTF. The CDR3 DNA reads TGCAGCGTTGACCTTCCGACAGGGACCTATGGCTACACCTTC. This chain connects TRBV29-1 to TRBJ1-2; 7 positions match TRBD1. Germline V gene lookup returns CDR1 SQVTM and CDR2 ANQGSEA. The CDR3 has 14 residues. J was trimmed by 4 bases and V by 3 bases; bases with no gene match: 8.